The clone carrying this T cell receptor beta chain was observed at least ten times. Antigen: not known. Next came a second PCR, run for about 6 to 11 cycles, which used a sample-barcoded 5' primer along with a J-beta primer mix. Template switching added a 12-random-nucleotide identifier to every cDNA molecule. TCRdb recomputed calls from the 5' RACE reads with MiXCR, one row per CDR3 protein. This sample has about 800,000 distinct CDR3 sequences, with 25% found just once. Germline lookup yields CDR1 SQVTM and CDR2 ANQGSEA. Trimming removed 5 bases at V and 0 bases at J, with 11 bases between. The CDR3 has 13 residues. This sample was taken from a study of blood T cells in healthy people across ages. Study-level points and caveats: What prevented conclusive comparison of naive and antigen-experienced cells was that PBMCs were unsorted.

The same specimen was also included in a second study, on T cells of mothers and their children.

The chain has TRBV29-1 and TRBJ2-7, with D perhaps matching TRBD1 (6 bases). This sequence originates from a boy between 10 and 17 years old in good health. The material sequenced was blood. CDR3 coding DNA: TGCAGCGTTAGCCGGGACACCTCCTACGAGCAGTACTTC. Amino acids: CSVSRDTSYEQYF.